Listed below are T cell receptor beta chains from one sample, sequenced in a study of blood T cell repertoires in COVID-19. Data came from immunoSEQ multiplex PCR; TCRdb stores just in-frame clones and leaves some out. The table has approximately 210,000 clones, roughly four fifths seen once. Sequencing was performed on peripheral blood. Every receptor here comes from a woman aged 45-65 years with active or convalescent COVID-19. Both conserved end residues are part of each CDR3. Each record gives: clone size, J gene, D gene, V gene, CDR3 protein, CDR3 DNA. A D gene is named only where the DNA matches it firmly. Rows give clone size only sometimes, using once, few, many, or a class for an expanded clone.

>NA|TRBJ1-5|TRBD1|TRBV19
CASNTGQGGDQPQHF
TGTGCCAGTAACACTGGACAGGGGGGAGACCAGCCCCAGCATTTT
>NA|TRBJ1-1|NA|TRBV5-1
CASSLGGYSEAFF
TGCGCCAGCAGCTTGGGAGGTTACTCTGAAGCTTTCTTT
>NA|TRBJ1-4|NA|TRBV19
CASSFRTSDEKLFF
TGTGCCAGTAGTTTCAGGACTTCGGATGAAAAACTGTTTTTT
>NA|TRBJ1-2|NA|TRBV27
CASSPQTGPPNYGYTF
TGTGCCAGCAGTCCGCAGACAGGCCCCCCTAACTATGGCTACACCTTC
>once|TRBJ1-3|NA|TRBV3-1/TRBV3-2
CASSQVREFENTIYF
TGTGCCAGCAGCCAAGTCAGGGAATTTGAAAACACCATATATTTT
>once|TRBJ1-6|NA|TRBV2
CASKERGPGNNSPLHF
TGTGCCAGCAAGGAACGAGGTCCCGGGAATAATTCACCCCTCCACTTT
>NA|TRBJ1-2|NA|TRBV19
CASSIGAVGYTF
TGTGCCAGTAGTATAGGCGCCGTGGGCTACACCTTC
>few|TRBJ1-1|TRBD1|TRBV5-1
CASSLTGGNTEAFF
TGCGCCAGCAGCTTGACAGGGGGGAACACTGAAGCTTTCTTT
>NA|TRBJ2-1|TRBD2|TRBV5-5
CASSRWIAGEHNEQFF
TGTGCCAGCAGCCGTTGGATAGCGGGAGAACACAATGAGCAGTTCTTC
>NA|TRBJ2-7|NA|TRBV4-2
CASSQGINSPGDYEQYF
TGTGCCAGCAGCCAGGGTATCAACTCCCCGGGGGACTACGAGCAGTACTTC
>NA|TRBJ2-5|NA|TRBV21-1
CASSKATPWVSGEETQYF
TGTGCCAGCAGCAAAGCCACCCCGTGGGTTAGCGGGGAAGAGACCCAGTACTTC
>NA|TRBJ2-1|NA|TRBV15
CATSRARQGGYNEQFF
TGTGCCACCAGCAGAGCCCGGCAGGGAGGCTACAATGAGCAGTTCTTC
>once|TRBJ1-5|NA|TRBV6-5
CASTKGGGRDQPQHF
TGTGCCAGCACAAAGGGGGGGGGTAGGGATCAGCCCCAGCATTTT
>NA|TRBJ1-2|NA|TRBV18
CASSGDSYGYTF
TGTGCCAGCTCAGGCGACAGCTATGGCTACACCTTC
>NA|TRBJ2-2|TRBD2|TRBV7-2
CASGWGGVNTGELFF
TGTGCCAGCGGATGGGGGGGTGTGAACACCGGGGAGCTGTTTTTT
>once|TRBJ2-3|TRBD1|TRBV2
CASRPRTGPGTDTQYF
TGTGCCAGCAGGCCCCGGACAGGCCCGGGCACAGATACGCAGTATTTT
>NA|TRBJ1-2|TRBD1|TRBV2
CASSRQGYNYGYTF
TGTGCCAGCAGCCGACAGGGGTATAACTATGGCTACACCTTC
>few|TRBJ2-7|TRBD2|TRBV3-1/TRBV3-2
CASSPPSREGNPYEQYF
TGTGCCAGCAGCCCGCCCAGCCGGGAGGGTAATCCCTACGAGCAGTACTTC
>NA|TRBJ2-3|TRBD2|TRBV29-1
CSVVASGSTDTQYF
TGCAGCGTTGTAGCTAGCGGCTCCACAGATACGCAGTATTTT
>NA|TRBJ2-5|TRBD1|TRBV3-1/TRBV3-2
CASSPPGTGQETQYF
TGTGCCAGCAGCCCTCCGGGGACAGGGCAAGAGACCCAGTACTTC
>NA|TRBJ2-3|NA|TRBV7-2
CASSLEWNSDTQYF
TGTGCCAGCAGTCTAGAGTGGAATTCGGATACGCAGTATTTT
>NA|TRBJ2-5|NA|TRBV21-1
CASSKAGLRETQYF
TGTGCCAGCAGCAAGGCAGGACTGAGGGAGACCCAGTACTTC
>NA|TRBJ1-6|NA|TRBV9
CASSVDPRGPSPLHF
TGTGCCAGCAGCGTAGATCCCAGGGGACCATCACCCCTCCACTTT
>NA|TRBJ2-1|TRBD2|TRBV27
CASSSSGRVRNEQFF
TGTGCCAGCAGCTCCAGCGGGAGGGTACGGAATGAGCAGTTCTTC
>NA|TRBJ1-5|NA|TRBV6-5
CASSYGRGSVPQHF
TGTGCCAGCAGTTACGGAAGAGGGAGTGTCCCCCAGCATTTT
>NA|TRBJ2-7|TRBD2|TRBV27
CASSPGLARMPTYEQYF
TGTGCCAGCAGTCCGGGACTAGCAAGAATGCCTACCTACGAGCAGTACTTC
>NA|TRBJ1-1|TRBD1|TRBV19
CASTQQGVRTEAFF
TGTGCCAGTACCCAACAGGGGGTGAGGACTGAAGCTTTCTTT
>NA|TRBJ1-4|TRBD1|TRBV28
CASATGGNNEKLFF
TGTGCCAGCGCGACAGGGGGAAATAATGAAAAACTGTTTTTT
>few|TRBJ1-6|TRBD1|TRBV10-2
CASSESEGANSPLHF
TGCGCCAGCAGTGAGTCAGAGGGGGCGAATTCACCCCTCCACTTT
>NA|TRBJ1-1|TRBD1|TRBV6-5
CASSYQGARGEAFF
TGTGCCAGCAGTTATCAGGGGGCAAGGGGTGAAGCTTTCTTT
>NA|TRBJ1-2|NA|TRBV12-3/TRBV12-4
CASSAEGHYGYTF
TGTGCCAGCAGTGCGGAGGGTCATTATGGCTACACCTTC
>once|TRBJ2-7|NA|TRBV18
CASSPALGAYEQYF
TGTGCCAGCTCACCGGCACTAGGCGCCTACGAGCAGTACTTC
>NA|TRBJ1-1|NA|TRBV5-4
CASSLGYRDGTEAFF
TGTGCCAGCAGCTTGGGTTACAGGGACGGCACTGAAGCTTTCTTT
>NA|TRBJ2-1|TRBD1|TRBV7-3
CASSFFGRGTGEKNEQFF
TGTGCCAGCAGCTTTTTCGGCCGCGGGACAGGGGAAAAAAATGAGCAGTTCTTC
>NA|TRBJ1-4|NA|TRBV6-8
CASSYKGGNEKLFF
TGTGCCAGCAGTTACAAAGGGGGTAATGAAAAACTGTTTTTT
>NA|TRBJ1-3|NA|TRBV28
CASNPSLPGVSNTIYF
TGTGCCAGCAATCCCTCTCTGCCAGGGGTAAGCAACACCATATATTTT
>NA|TRBJ1-2|TRBD1|TRBV5-4
CASSLDGTVSYGYTF
TGTGCCAGCAGCTTGGACGGGACAGTGAGCTATGGCTACACCTTC
>NA|TRBJ2-1|TRBD1|TRBV7-2
CASSLGDRGRIDEQFF
TGTGCCAGCAGCTTAGGAGACAGGGGACGGATCGATGAGCAGTTCTTC
>NA|TRBJ2-5|NA|TRBV6-5
CASSPLRQPGETQYF
TGTGCCAGCAGTCCCCTGCGACAGCCTGGAGAGACCCAGTACTTC
>NA|TRBJ2-5|TRBD1|TRBV6-5
CASSPPGQTQETQYF
TGTGCCAGCAGCCCGCCGGGACAGACCCAAGAGACCCAGTACTTC